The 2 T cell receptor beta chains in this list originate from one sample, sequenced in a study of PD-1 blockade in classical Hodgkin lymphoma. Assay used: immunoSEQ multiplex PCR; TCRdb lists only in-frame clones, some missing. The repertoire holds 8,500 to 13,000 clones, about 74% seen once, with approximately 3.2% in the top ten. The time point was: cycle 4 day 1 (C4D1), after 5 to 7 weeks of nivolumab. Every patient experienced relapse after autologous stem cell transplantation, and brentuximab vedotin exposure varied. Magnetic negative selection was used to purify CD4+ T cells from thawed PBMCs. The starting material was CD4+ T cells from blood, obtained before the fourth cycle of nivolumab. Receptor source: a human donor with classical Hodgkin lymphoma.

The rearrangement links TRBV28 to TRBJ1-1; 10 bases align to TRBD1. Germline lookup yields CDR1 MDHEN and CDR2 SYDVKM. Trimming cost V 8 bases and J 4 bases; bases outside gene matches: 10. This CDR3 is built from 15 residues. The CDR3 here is CASRPPGQGSTEAFF. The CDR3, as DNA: TGTGCCAGCCGCCCACCGGGACAGGGGTCCACTGAAGCTTTCTTT.

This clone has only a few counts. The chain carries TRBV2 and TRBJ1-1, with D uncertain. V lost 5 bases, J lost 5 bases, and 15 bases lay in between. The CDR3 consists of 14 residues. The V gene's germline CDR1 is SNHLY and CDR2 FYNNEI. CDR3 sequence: CASSLKPGGTEAFF. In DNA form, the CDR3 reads TGTGCCAGCAGTCTGAAGCCGGGAGGAACTGAAGCTTTCTTT.